The rows below give T cell receptor beta chains drawn from one sample of a study of CXCR3-negative and CXCR3-positive naive CD8 T cells. TCRdb reprocessed the 5' RACE reads, keeping one entry per CDR3 protein, no DNA. The sample includes 150,000 or so distinct CDR3 sequences. Sequences were obtained from naive CXCR3- CD8+ T cells from blood. These receptors were obtained from a human donor in good health. Some clones in this sample may be carry-over from other donors' samples. The CDR3 runs from the conserved cysteine through the conserved F or W.

J gene: TRBJ2-3
V gene: TRBV7-6
CDR3 protein: CASSPQLTDTQYF

J gene: TRBJ2-1
V gene: TRBV7-9
CDR3 protein: CASSLAASGSPYDEQFF

J gene: TRBJ2-7
V gene: TRBV6-5
CDR3 protein: CASSYRQVHEQYF

J gene: TRBJ2-3
V gene: TRBV2
CDR3 protein: CASSVPAEGGDDTQYF

J gene: TRBJ2-7
V gene: TRBV3-1
CDR3 protein: CASSQETSGRAYEQYF

J gene: TRBJ2-1
V gene: TRBV11-2
CDR3 protein: CASSLDKGGRRYNEQFF

J gene: TRBJ2-1
V gene: TRBV29-1
CDR3 protein: CSVEGVGGARYNEQFF

J gene: TRBJ1-1
V gene: TRBV19
CDR3 protein: CASSTGTGGLNTEAFF

J gene: TRBJ1-2
V gene: TRBV6-5
CDR3 protein: CASRERGGMAMVAGYTF

J gene: TRBJ2-5
V gene: TRBV7-9
CDR3 protein: CASSFYESPETQYF

J gene: TRBJ2-4
V gene: TRBV3-1
CDR3 protein: CASSQDHPGTLENIQYF

J gene: TRBJ2-7
V gene: TRBV6-4
CDR3 protein: CAPKRDRSFWEQYF

J gene: TRBJ2-1
V gene: TRBV5-1
CDR3 protein: CASSFQGHTYNEQFF

J gene: TRBJ1-1
V gene: TRBV20-1
CDR3 protein: CSARTLAGSPTEAFF

J gene: TRBJ1-2
V gene: TRBV5-1
CDR3 protein: CASSLDYLYGYTF

J gene: TRBJ1-1
V gene: TRBV29-1
CDR3 protein: CSVVTGPNTEAFF

J gene: TRBJ2-7
V gene: TRBV12-3/TRBV12-4
CDR3 protein: CASSIILGEQYF

J gene: TRBJ2-5
V gene: TRBV29-1
CDR3 protein: CSVGQGLYQETQYF

J gene: TRBJ2-7
V gene: TRBV29-1
CDR3 protein: CSASPEEGAMTYEQYF

J gene: TRBJ2-7
V gene: TRBV28
CDR3 protein: CASSYLETKDYEQYF

J gene: TRBJ1-3
V gene: TRBV7-9
CDR3 protein: CASSPRTVSSSGNTIYF

J gene: TRBJ1-2
V gene: TRBV28
CDR3 protein: CASSRTEANYGYTF

J gene: TRBJ2-7
V gene: TRBV12-3/TRBV12-4
CDR3 protein: CASSLAGLNYEQYF

J gene: TRBJ1-5
V gene: TRBV28
CDR3 protein: CASSQLQGPTRNQPQHF

J gene: TRBJ2-1
V gene: TRBV29-1
CDR3 protein: CSVHREGPVNEQFF

J gene: TRBJ2-5
V gene: TRBV28
CDR3 protein: CASSFFRGSGETQYF

J gene: TRBJ1-1
V gene: TRBV30
CDR3 protein: CAWSVDSATEAFF

J gene: TRBJ1-3
V gene: TRBV20-1
CDR3 protein: CSAPRDSWNTIYF

J gene: TRBJ1-2
V gene: TRBV20-1
CDR3 protein: CSASDQNYGYTF

J gene: TRBJ1-1
V gene: TRBV7-9
CDR3 protein: CASSFDTSEAFF

J gene: TRBJ2-1
V gene: TRBV7-9
CDR3 protein: CASSFSSGVEEQFF

J gene: TRBJ2-5
V gene: TRBV27
CDR3 protein: CASSLARDRTSGGTQYF

J gene: TRBJ2-1
V gene: TRBV11-2
CDR3 protein: CASSPRGLEQFF

J gene: TRBJ2-2
V gene: TRBV7-9
CDR3 protein: CASSLSGTENTGELFF

J gene: TRBJ2-6
V gene: TRBV29-1
CDR3 protein: CSVEDRDRGQFSGANVLTF

J gene: TRBJ2-3
V gene: TRBV5-5
CDR3 protein: CASSIWGTSSPTDTQYF

J gene: TRBJ2-5
V gene: TRBV14
CDR3 protein: CASSLDRDRETETQYF

J gene: TRBJ2-7
V gene: TRBV28
CDR3 protein: CASIGLDRGFFPEQYF

J gene: TRBJ2-7
V gene: TRBV28
CDR3 protein: CASSLSSSNEQYF